This passage covers 21 T cell receptor beta chains from one sample sequenced in a study of cytomegalovirus exposure and HLA in healthy donors. PCR employed 60 Vbeta and 13 Jbeta primers. Sequencing used immunoSEQ multiplex PCR; TCRdb keeps in-frame clones, though not all of them. The sample totals roughly 120,000 clones. What was sequenced was PBMCs. These receptor sequences come from a man aged 30 to 39 in good health and CMV-seronegative.

The chain recombines TRBV5-4 with TRBJ1-2; D remains unclear. V shed 4 bases and J shed 4 bases, with 23 bases lying between them. Germline CDR1 is SGHNT and CDR2 is YYREEE (reference sequence). The CDR3 length is 17 residues. CDR3 in amino acids: CASSKIPTGKEIYGYTF. The CDR3 nucleotides are TGTGCCAGCAGCAAGATTCCTACCGGGAAGGAAATCTATGGCTACACCTTC.

In DNA, the CDR3 is TGTGCCAGTGGGCCGGGATTTTTAGCTGAAGCTTTCTTT. It encodes CASGPGFLAEAFF. This rearrangement joins TRBV19 to TRBJ1-1, with D unclear. CDR1 and CDR2 from the germline V gene are LNHDA and SQIVND (reference sequence). The CDR3 length is 13 residues. Deletions cut 8 bases from V and 6 bases from J, with 16 bases between.

The chain links TRBV7-9 to TRBJ1-4, with D unclear. Trimming pared 2 bases from V and 5 bases from J, leaving 12 bases between. The CDR3 extends over 15 amino acids. Germline V CDR1 and CDR2: SEHNR, FQNEAQ (reference sequence). CDR3 sequence: CASSLKSAENEKLFF. CDR3 in DNA: TGTGCCAGCAGCTTAAAAAGTGCCGAGAATGAAAAACTGTTTTTT.

The J gene is TRBJ2-7, the V gene TRBV13; D gene uncertain. V lost 2 bases to trimming and J lost 0 bases, with 8 bases between them. Germline lookup yields CDR1 PRHDT and CDR2 FYEKMQ (reference sequence). The CDR3 totals 14 residues. Here the CDR3 reads CASSLSPSSYEQYF. CDR3 sequence (DNA): TGTGCCAGCAGCTTATCCCCGAGCTCCTACGAGCAGTACTTC.

The rearrangement uses TRBV7-2 and TRBJ2-5; D is ambiguous. Germline V lookup: CDR1 SGHTA, CDR2 FQGNSA. This CDR3 contains 14 residues. V was cut by 2 bases and J by 5 bases, with 12 bases left in between. This CDR3 is CASSLRSYVETQYF. In DNA form, the CDR3 reads TGTGCCAGCAGCTTAAGATCCTATGTGGAGACCCAGTACTTC.

The V gene is TRBV5-1, the J gene TRBJ2-3, with TRBD2 identical over 10 bases. This CDR3 comprises 16 residues. Losses at the gene ends were 0 bases for V and 1 base for J; bases not matched to a gene: 2. Germline loops: CDR1 SGHRS, CDR2 YFSETQ. For the CDR3, the DNA is TGCGCCAGCAGCTTGGCGGGGACTAGCGGCACAGATACGCAGTATTTT. This translates into CASSLAGTSGTDTQYF.

The V gene is TRBV5-4, the J gene TRBJ1-1; 9 bases are shared with TRBD1. The CDR3 sequence is 16 residues long. From germline, CDR1 is SGHNT and CDR2 YYREEE (reference sequence). Trimming at V came to 5 bases and at J to 1 base, leaving 9 bases not matched to a gene. CDR3 sequence: CASSTQGALRNTEAFF. CDR3 DNA sequence: TGTGCCAGCAGTACACAGGGGGCTCTGAGGAACACTGAAGCTTTCTTT.

About this clone: Other DNA sequences in the sample encode the same CDR3. The chain is built from TRBV4-3 and TRBJ2-1; 8 bases are shared with TRBD2. With V trimmed by 3 bases and J by 5 bases, 12 bases remained unmatched. This CDR3 is 17 amino acids long. From germline, CDR1 is LGHNA and CDR2 YSLEER. The CDR3, as DNA: TGCGCCAGCAGCCAGGATGGGGCTAGCGGGCCAGACAATGAGCAGTTCTTC. Its protein is CASSQDGASGPDNEQFF.

Notes on this clone: The junction differs from germline at one of its ends, possibly a read error. V usage is TRBV5-1 and J usage is TRBJ2-1, with 8 positions matching TRBD1. This CDR3 region has 14 residues. Germline lookup yields CDR1 SGHRS and CDR2 YFSETQ. Here the CDR3 reads CVSSLGTGGNEQFF. The CDR3 DNA follows: TGCGTCAGCAGCTTGGGGACAGGCGGCAATGAGCAGTTCTTC.

The chain has TRBV7-2 and TRBJ2-5; 9 bases line up with TRBD1. This CDR3 has 16 residues. Trimming took 4 bases from V and 4 from J; bases not matched to a gene: 10. Germline V gene sequence: CDR1 SGHTA, CDR2 FQGNSA. CDR3 coding DNA: TGTGCCAGCAGCTCTTCCTCCGGGACAGGGCGAGAGACCCAGTACTTC. Amino acid sequence: CASSSSSGTGRETQYF.

This rearrangement joins TRBV5-4 to TRBJ2-2; TRBD2 aligns across 11 bases. The ends lost 4 bases at V and 4 bases at J; junction bases unmatched: 0. The CDR3 extends over 14 amino acids. CDR1 and CDR2 (germline): SGHNT, YYREEE (reference sequence). The CDR3 DNA reads as TGTGCCAGCAGCCTAGCGGGGGGCACCGGGGAGCTGTTTTTT. This gives the protein CASSLAGGTGELFF.

The chain joins TRBV9 to TRBJ1-6, with D unresolved. Trimming cost V 0 bases and J 7 bases, with 11 bases left between them. CDR3 size: 15 residues. Germline V gene lookup returns CDR1 SGDLS and CDR2 YYNGEE. This chain's CDR3 is CASSVGPRSNSPLHF. The CDR3 DNA reads TGTGCCAGCAGCGTAGGCCCCCGAAGCAATTCACCCCTCCACTTT.

Of note for this clone: Additional DNA sequences in this sample encode the identical CDR3. V usage is TRBV5-6 and J usage is TRBJ2-5; D is possibly TRBD2 (6 bases). In germline, CDR1 is SGHDT, CDR2 YYEEEE. CDR3 size: 13 residues. V dropped 1 base and J dropped 5 bases, with 9 bases sitting between them. For the CDR3, the DNA is TGTGCCAGCAGCTTGTCGGGGGTTGAGACCCAGTACTTC. As protein: CASSLSGVETQYF.

CDR3 nucleotide sequence: TGTGCCTGGAGTTCTAACAGGGGCTATGGCTACACCTTC. Translating it yields CAWSSNRGYGYTF. The chain recombines TRBV30 with TRBJ1-2; 7 bases fit TRBD1. J gave up 4 bases and V 2 bases, and 4 bases lay outside the gene matches. The CDR3 contains 13 residues. The germline CDR1 and CDR2 sequences are GTSNPN and SVGIG (reference sequence).

The CDR3 nucleotides read TGTGCCTGCCGGGAGGGTGCTGAAGCTTTCTTT. It yields the protein CACREGAEAFF. The genes are TRBV30 and TRBJ1-1; unclear D gene. This CDR3 comprises 11 residues. The V and J ends lost 6 bases and 6 bases respectively, with 11 bases between them. From germline, CDR1 is GTSNPN and CDR2 SVGIG (reference sequence). The whole variable domain, remainder taken from reference TRBV30 and TRBJ1-1, is SQTIHQWPATLVQPVGSPLSLECTVEGTSNPNLYWYRQAAGRGLQLLFYSVGIGQISSEVPQNLSASRPQDRQFILSSKKLLLSDSGFYLCACREGAEAFFGQGTRLTVV.

CDR3: CASSQDLGAGSGTDTQYF. DNA of the CDR3: TGTGCCAGCAGCCAAGATCTTGGAGCGGGGTCGGGCACAGATACGCAGTATTTT. The chain uses TRBV4-2 and TRBJ2-3, with 7 bases aligning to TRBD2. V shed 0 bases and J 1 base; nucleotides not matched to a gene: 10. This CDR3 comprises 18 residues. The germline CDR1 and CDR2 sequences are LGHNA and YNFKEQ.

The chain employs TRBV5-6 and TRBJ1-2, with a weak D call TRBD1 (6 bases). Per germline, CDR1 SGHDT and CDR2 YYEEEE. The V end lost 3 bases, the J end lost 7 bases, and 16 bases lay between the germline ends. The CDR3 length is 14 residues. Here the CDR3 DNA reads TGTGCCAGCAGCTACCTAGGGGGGGAGACTGGCTACACCTTC. It encodes CASSYLGGETGYTF.

The V and J genes are TRBV7-6 and TRBJ2-5; D remains unclear. Trimming stripped 4 bases from V and 4 bases from J, with 13 bases between. CDR3 size: 14 residues. Germline assignment: CDR1 SGHVS and CDR2 FNYEAQ. The CDR3 DNA is TGTGCCAGCAGCTATCAACAGATTTCAGAGACCCAGTACTTC. It is translated as CASSYQQISETQYF.

The CDR3 DNA follows: TGTGCCAGCAGCTTGGGTGGGGGGTCGGGCACCGGGGAGCTGTTTTTT. This codes for CASSLGGGSGTGELFF. J is TRBJ2-2 and V is TRBV5-4; D perhaps matches TRBD2 (6 bases). V lost 0 bases, J lost 4 bases, and 13 bases lay in between. The CDR3 is 16 residues long. The germline V gene has CDR1 SGHNT and CDR2 YYREEE (reference sequence).

This rearrangement joins TRBV7-9 to TRBJ1-5; tentatively, D is TRBD1 (6 bases). CDR3 length equals 14 residues. The germline V gene has CDR1 SEHNR and CDR2 FQNEAQ (reference sequence). Trimming pared 5 bases from V and 6 bases from J, leaving 14 bases between. In DNA, the CDR3 is TGTGCCAGCAGCCCCGGCGCAGGGGCTCAGCCCCAGCATTTT. Its translation is CASSPGAGAQPQHF. Filled out from reference TRBV7-9 and TRBJ1-5, the complete variable domain reads DTGVSQNPRHKITKRGQNVTFRCDPISEHNRLYWYRQTLGQGPEFLTYFQNEAQLEKSRLLSDRFSAERPKGSFSTLEIQRTEQGDSAMYLCASSPGAGAQPQHFGDGTRLSIL.

The rearrangement uses TRBV5-1 and TRBJ2-2; a weak D match, TRBD2 (7 bases). The CDR3 sequence is 14 residues long. V lost 7 bases and J lost 5, with 15 bases in between. Germline loops: CDR1 SGHRS, CDR2 YFSETQ. The CDR3: CASLPRGGTGELFF. The CDR3 region has the DNA TGCGCCAGCCTACCCAGGGGAGGGACCGGGGAGCTGTTTTTT. Drawing the rest from reference TRBV5-1 and TRBJ2-2, the complete variable domain is KAGVTQTPRYLIKTRGQQVTLSCSPISGHRSVSWYQQTPGQGLQFLFEYFSETQRNKGNFPGRFSGRQFSNSRSEMNVSTLELGDSALYLCASLPRGGTGELFFGEGSRLTVL.